These 20 T cell receptor beta chains share one sample of origin, sequenced in a study of CD8+ T cells in alopecia areata. Extracted RNA was reverse transcribed into cDNA, the sequencing template. TCRdb's table, derived via immunoSEQ multiplex PCR, lists solely in-frame clones and lacks some. The table has roughly 150,000 clones, about 87% seen once; the top ten hold less than 15%. Sequenced material: CD8+ T cells sorted from blood, taken at week 0. The receptors were sampled from a human donor with alopecia areata.

J is TRBJ2-7 and V is TRBV6-5; D is ambiguous. Trimming took 5 bases from V and 2 from J, leaving 16 bases between them. Germline assignment: CDR1 MNHEY and CDR2 SVGAGI. The CDR3 spans 15 residues. The CDR3 loop is CASSVGRISTYEQYF. CDR3 DNA sequence: TGTGCCAGCAGTGTTGGGCGGATCTCGACCTACGAGCAGTACTTC.

The chain employs TRBV5-4 and TRBJ2-7; 10 bases agree with TRBD2. V was clipped by 0 bases and J by 0 bases; unmatched bases: 9. This CDR3 has 18 amino acids. Looked up from germline, CDR1 is SGHNT and CDR2 is YYREEE (reference sequence). This CDR3 reads CASSLAGLAGDYSYEQYF. The CDR3 region has the DNA TGTGCCAGCAGCTTGGCCGGGCTAGCGGGGGACTACTCCTACGAGCAGTACTTC.

The V call is TRBV2, the J call TRBJ2-1, with 8 bases fitting TRBD1. In germline, CDR1 is SNHLY, CDR2 FYNNEI. This CDR3 is 14 amino acids long. V lost 9 bases, J lost 3 bases, and 7 bases stayed unmatched. The CDR3 DNA follows: TGTGCCAGGGGACCGGGACAGGACTACAATGAGCAGTTCTTC. Protein: CARGPGQDYNEQFF.

The chain recombines TRBV27 with TRBJ1-3, with D perhaps TRBD1 (6 bases). Germline-derived CDR1 and CDR2 are MNHEY and SMNVEV (reference sequence). V was clipped by 11 bases and J by 2 bases, with 19 bases between them. The CDR3 has 15 residues. CDR3 nucleotides: TGTGCCTCCCAAGCCCGCAGGGGACCTGGAAACACCATATATTTT. Amino acid sequence: CASQARRGPGNTIYF.

V usage is TRBV6-4 and J usage is TRBJ2-2; D assignment may be TRBD1 or TRBD2 (5 bases each). Germline values: CDR1 MRHNA, CDR2 SNTAGT. There are 19 residues in the CDR3. The ends were cut back, 0 bases at V and 5 bases at J, with 22 bases in the middle. CDR3 sequence: CASSDSMGERSSGTGELFF. CDR3 nucleotide sequence: TGTGCCAGCAGTGACTCGATGGGGGAAAGGAGTTCAGGTACCGGGGAGCTGTTTTTT.

This rearrangement joins TRBV11-2 to TRBJ2-1; 11 bases align to TRBD2. Germline CDR1 reads SGHAT; CDR2 reads FQNNGV. CDR3 length: 19 amino acids. Losses at the gene ends were 0 bases for V and 6 bases for J; bases not matched to a gene: 13. The CDR3 nucleotides read TGTGCCAGCAGCTTAGACGTATGGGGTAGCGGGAGGGCCCCCAATGAGCAGTTCTTC. This sequence encodes CASSLDVWGSGRAPNEQFF.

The chain links TRBV19 to TRBJ2-1, with unresolved D. Germline lookup yields CDR1 LNHDA and CDR2 SQIVND (reference sequence). This CDR3 region has 14 residues. V shed 3 bases and J shed 5 bases, with 11 bases lying between them. CDR3 DNA: TGTGCCAGTAGTATTGTACTATTAAACAATGAGCAGTTCTTC. Amino acid sequence: CASSIVLLNNEQFF.

This rearrangement joins TRBV25-1 to TRBJ2-7, with D possibly being TRBD1 (6 bases). The CDR3 contains 15 residues. V lost 0 bases, J lost 4 bases, and 13 bases lay in between. CDR1 is MGHDK and CDR2 is SYGVNS in the germline V gene. The CDR3 sequence: CASSEYMGQPYEQYF. As DNA, the CDR3 is TGTGCCAGCAGTGAATATATGGGACAACCATACGAGCAGTACTTC.

This clone was counted between two and nine times. The chain links TRBV7-9 to TRBJ2-1, with 10 bases that match TRBD1. V shed 5 bases and J 2 bases; nucleotides not matched to a gene: 3. CDR3 length: 15 amino acids. CDR1 SEHNR and CDR2 FQNEAQ come from the germline V gene (reference sequence). The CDR3 loop reads CASSIGQGAYNEQFF. In DNA form, the CDR3 reads TGTGCCAGCAGCATAGGACAGGGGGCCTACAATGAGCAGTTCTTC.

The V gene is TRBV25-1, the J gene TRBJ2-5, with no clear D. Trimming took off 2 bases at V and 3 bases at J, with 7 bases between the two ends. Germline CDR1 reads MGHDK; CDR2 reads SYGVNS. The CDR3 is made up of 13 amino acids. CDR3 sequence (DNA): TGTGCCAGCAGTGAAGGGGTAGAAGAGACCCAGTACTTC. Translating it yields CASSEGVEETQYF.

Concerning this clone: Other DNA variants within this sample encode the same CDR3. The chain joins TRBV7-9 to TRBJ2-1, with D unclear. Germline CDR1 and CDR2: SEHNR and FQNEAQ (reference sequence). The CDR3 has 11 residues. Trimming removed 6 bases from V and 10 bases from J, with 10 bases in between. The CDR3 bases are TGTGCCAGCAGTCTAGGGCCCGAGCAGTTCTTC. This gives the protein CASSLGPEQFF.

The chain combines TRBV27 with TRBJ2-2; D ambiguous. The CDR3 loop spans 11 amino acids. Between the trimmed V and J ends, which lost 4 bases and 7 bases, there was a span of 4 bases. Per germline, CDR1 MNHEY and CDR2 SMNVEV (reference sequence). The CDR3 loop is CASSSVGELFF. CDR3 nucleotide sequence: TGTGCCAGCAGTTCCGTCGGGGAGCTGTTTTTT.

Details on this clone: The same CDR3 arises from other DNA sequences in this sample as well. This chain joins TRBV9 and TRBJ2-2, with D tentatively TRBD2 (6 bases). V lost 0 bases, J lost 4 bases, and 7 bases lay in between. This CDR3 has 14 amino acids. Germline CDR1 and CDR2: SGDLS and YYNGEE. CDR3 protein: CASSVGGGTGELFF. CDR3 coding DNA: TGTGCCAGCAGCGTAGGGGGAGGCACCGGGGAGCTGTTTTTT. The full variable domain, its missing parts supplied by reference TRBV9 and TRBJ2-2, is DSGVTQTPKHLITATGQRVTLRCSPRSGDLSVYWYQQSLDQGLQFLIQYYNGEERAKGNILERFSAQQFPDLHSELNLSSLELGDSALYFCASSVGGGTGELFFGEGSRLTVL.

The chain combines TRBV7-9 with TRBJ2-7, with TRBD1 matching 8 bases. The CDR3 spans 14 residues. The germline V gene encodes CDR1 SEHNR and CDR2 FQNEAQ (reference sequence). The V and J ends lost 5 bases and 3 bases, in that order; junction bases with no gene match: 6. CDR3 sequence (DNA): TGTGCCAGCAGCCAACCCGACAGGGGCTACGAGCAGTACTTC. This encodes CASSQPDRGYEQYF.

This sequence joins TRBV18 and TRBJ2-7; D is uncertain. The germline V and J ends were trimmed by 0 bases and 2 bases, with 5 bases remaining between them. The CDR3 spans 13 residues. CDR1 is KGHSH and CDR2 is LQKENI in the germline V gene. The CDR3, as DNA: TGTGCCAGCTCACCACCCTCGGCCTACGAGCAGTACTTC. Translated: CASSPPSAYEQYF. The full variable domain, rest sourced from reference TRBV18 and TRBJ2-7, is NAGVMQNPRHLVRRRGQEARLRCSPMKGHSHVYWYRQLPEEGLKFMVYLQKENIIDESGMPKERFSAEFPKEGPSILRIQQVVRGDSAAYFCASSPPSAYEQYFGPGTRLTVT.

The chain is built from TRBV4-1 and TRBJ2-3; 10 bases fit TRBD2. Germline CDR1 is MGHRA and CDR2 is YSYEKL. This CDR3 spans 17 amino acids. The ends lost 0 bases at V and 0 bases at J; junction bases unmatched: 3. In nucleotides, the CDR3 is TGCGCCAGCAGCCAAGAGGATAGCGGGGGGAGCACAGATACGCAGTATTTT. Its protein product is CASSQEDSGGSTDTQYF.

The sample holds one count of this clone. The V call is TRBV5-5, the J call TRBJ1-1; no clear D. Trimming removed 2 bases at V and 1 base at J, with 3 bases between. Germline CDR1 SGHKS, CDR2 YYEKEE (reference sequence). This CDR3 is 12 amino acids long. The CDR3 DNA follows: TGTGCCAGCAGCTTCGGGAACACTGAAGCTTTCTTT. Its protein is CASSFGNTEAFF. Full variable domain (remainder filled in from reference TRBV5-5 and TRBJ1-1): DAGVTQSPTHLIKTRGQQVTLRCSPISGHKSVSWYQQVLGQGPQFIFQYYEKEERGRGNFPDRFSARQFPNYSSELNVNALLLGDSALYLCASSFGNTEAFFGQGTRLTVV.

CDR3 sequence (DNA): TGTGCCAGCAGTGAAGCTCGGGACAGGGTGTCCTACGAGCAGTACTTC. It encodes CASSEARDRVSYEQYF. This chain links TRBV2 with TRBJ2-7, with 9 bases fitting TRBD1. This CDR3 comprises 16 residues. Per germline, CDR1 SNHLY and CDR2 FYNNEI. Trimming took 0 bases from V and 1 from J; bases not matched to a gene: 4.

Points on this clone: The identical CDR3 is also encoded by other nucleotide sequences in the sample. The chain has TRBV4-1 and TRBJ1-1; D may be TRBD1 (6 bases). This CDR3 spans 14 amino acids. Germline V gives CDR1 MGHRA, CDR2 YSYEKL. The V end lost 1 base, the J end lost 2 bases, and 8 bases lay between the germline ends. In nucleotides, the CDR3 is TGCGCCAGCAGCCAAGTACAGGGCAACACTGAAGCTTTCTTT. It yields the protein CASSQVQGNTEAFF.

This clone was detected once. The V call is TRBV7-9, the J call TRBJ2-1, with a weak D call TRBD1 (5 bases). The germline V gene has CDR1 SEHNR and CDR2 FQNEAQ (reference sequence). With 7 bases removed from V and 3 bases from J, the gap between germline ends came to 10 bases. This CDR3 comprises 13 residues. CDR3 residues: CASTQGGYNEQFF. In nucleotides, the CDR3 is TGTGCCAGCACCCAGGGCGGCTACAATGAGCAGTTCTTC.